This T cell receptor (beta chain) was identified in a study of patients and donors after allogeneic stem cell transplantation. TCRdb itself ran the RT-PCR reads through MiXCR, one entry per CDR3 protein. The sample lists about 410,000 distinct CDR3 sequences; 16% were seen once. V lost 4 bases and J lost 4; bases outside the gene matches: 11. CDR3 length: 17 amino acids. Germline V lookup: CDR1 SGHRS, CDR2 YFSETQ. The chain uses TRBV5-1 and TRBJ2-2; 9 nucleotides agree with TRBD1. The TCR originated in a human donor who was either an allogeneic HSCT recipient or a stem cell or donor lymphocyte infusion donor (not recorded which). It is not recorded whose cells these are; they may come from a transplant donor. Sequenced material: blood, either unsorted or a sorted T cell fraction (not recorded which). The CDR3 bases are TGCGCCAGCAGCCCACGTCCCGGGACAGGGTCCACCGGGGAGCTGTTTTTT. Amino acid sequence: CASSPRPGTGSTGELFF.